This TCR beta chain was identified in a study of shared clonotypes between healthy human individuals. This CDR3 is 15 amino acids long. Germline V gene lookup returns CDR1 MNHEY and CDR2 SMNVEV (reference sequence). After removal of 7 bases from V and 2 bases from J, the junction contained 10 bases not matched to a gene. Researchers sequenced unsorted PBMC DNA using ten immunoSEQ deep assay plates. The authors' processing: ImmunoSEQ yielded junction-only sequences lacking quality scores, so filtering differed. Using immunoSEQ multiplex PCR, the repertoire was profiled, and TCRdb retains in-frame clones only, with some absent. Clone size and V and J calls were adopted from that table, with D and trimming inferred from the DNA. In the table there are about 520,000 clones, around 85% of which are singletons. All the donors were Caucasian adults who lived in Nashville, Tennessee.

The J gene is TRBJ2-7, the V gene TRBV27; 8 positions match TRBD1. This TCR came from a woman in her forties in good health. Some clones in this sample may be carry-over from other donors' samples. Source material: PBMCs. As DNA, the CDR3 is TGTGCCAGCATCTCTCTGGGACAGGCGACCTACGAGCAGTACTTC. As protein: CASISLGQATYEQYF.